These 19 T cell receptor beta chains were all obtained from the same sample, sequenced in a study of beta chain features in type 1 diabetes. Isolated RNA was reverse transcribed in full, so expressed TCRB transcripts were sequenced. Repertoires were generated with immunoSEQ multiplex PCR, while TCRdb's copy carries only in-frame clones and drops some. The sample lists about 400,000 clones, roughly 12% seen once, with around 0.0099% in the top ten. No cognate antigen is known for these TCRs. Findings of the study overall: Researchers report that Type 1 diabetes patients had moderately but significantly shorter TCRB CDR3s across all four CD4+ subsets.

Material for sequencing was naive CD4+ T cells from blood. The receptors derive from a young woman with type 1 diabetes.

This clone was found a few times. The CDR3 region is CASSLATTGGELFF. CDR3 in DNA: TGTGCCAGCAGCTTAGCGACGACAGGCGGGGAGCTGTTTTTT. The V gene is TRBV7-9, the J gene TRBJ2-2; a weak D match, TRBD1 (6 bases). Trimming took off 0 bases at V and 7 bases at J, with 9 bases between the two ends. The CDR3 runs 14 residues. Per germline, CDR1 SEHNR and CDR2 FQNEAQ (reference sequence). The whole variable domain, filled in from reference TRBV7-9 and TRBJ2-2, reads DTGVSQNPRHKITKRGQNVTFRCDPISEHNRLYWYRQTLGQGPEFLTYFQNEAQLEKSRLLSDRFSAERPKGSFSTLEIQRTEQGDSAMYLCASSLATTGGELFFGEGSRLTVL.

The chain couples TRBV7-2 to TRBJ2-7, with TRBD2 identical over 9 bases. The junction had 8 bases not matched to a gene; V was cut back by 1 base and J by 7 bases. In germline, CDR1 is SGHTA, CDR2 FQGNSA. This CDR3 spans 15 amino acids. CDR3 loop: CASSLVGGGAGEQYF. The CDR3 coding sequence is TGTGCCAGCAGCTTAGTCGGCGGGGGGGCCGGAGAGCAGTACTTC.

In its sample, this clone was seen a few times. In the same sample, other DNA sequences code for this CDR3. The V call is TRBV7-9, the J call TRBJ1-4; unclear D gene. The CDR3 runs to 14 residues. The germline V gene encodes CDR1 SEHNR and CDR2 FQNEAQ (reference sequence). Trimming took off 2 bases at V and 3 bases at J, with 7 bases between the two ends. The CDR3 nucleotides are TGTGCCAGCAGCTTATCTCGGGCTAATGAAAAACTGTTTTTT. This sequence encodes CASSLSRANEKLFF.

The chain has TRBV29-1 and TRBJ2-7; D is possibly TRBD2 (6 bases). V was cut by 4 bases and J by 6 bases, with 16 bases left in between. The CDR3 consists of 13 residues. Germline loops: CDR1 SQVTM, CDR2 ANQGSEA. CDR3 sequence reads: CSVGRGSHSEQYF. The CDR3 coding sequence is TGCAGCGTTGGGCGGGGATCGCACTCCGAGCAGTACTTC.

This chain connects TRBV29-1 to TRBJ1-1, with a weak D call TRBD1 (6 bases). The CDR3 covers 14 residues. Per the germline V gene, CDR1 is SQVTM and CDR2 is ANQGSEA. V was pared by 4 bases and J by 1 base, with 13 bases between. CDR3 loop: CSVVLQGQNTEAFF. The CDR3, as DNA: TGCAGCGTTGTATTACAGGGCCAGAACACTGAAGCTTTCTTT.

This clone was seen a few times. The chain links TRBV7-9 to TRBJ2-1; 10 bases fit TRBD1. The trim removed 3 bases at V and 6 bases at J, leaving 5 bases unmatched. This CDR3 is built from 15 residues. Per the germline V gene, CDR1 is SEHNR and CDR2 is FQNEAQ (reference sequence). This CDR3 reads CASSFKGQGGNEQFF. CDR3 sequence (DNA): TGTGCCAGCAGCTTTAAAGGACAGGGGGGCAATGAGCAGTTCTTC.

This clone showed up just a few times. CDR3 DNA: TGTGCCAGCAGTCCCGTGGGGACTAGCGGGAGCGGCGAGCAGTACTTC. This codes for CASSPVGTSGSGEQYF. This chain links TRBV7-3 with TRBJ2-7; TRBD2 agrees at 14 bases. Germline lookup yields CDR1 SGHTA and CDR2 FQGTGA. Trimming removed 6 bases from V and 6 bases from J; junction bases left unmatched: 10. This CDR3 has 16 amino acids.

The chain couples TRBV7-9 to TRBJ2-3, with a tentative D call TRBD1 (6 bases). In germline, CDR1 is SEHNR, CDR2 FQNEAQ (reference sequence). With 5 bases removed from V and 1 base from J, the gap between germline ends came to 13 bases. This CDR3 comprises 15 residues. The CDR3 spells CASSPVTGRTDTQYF. CDR3 sequence (DNA): TGTGCCAGCAGCCCAGTCACAGGGCGCACAGATACGCAGTATTTT. The full variable domain, with the rest looked up from reference TRBV7-9 and TRBJ2-3, is DTGVSQNPRHKITKRGQNVTFRCDPISEHNRLYWYRQTLGQGPEFLTYFQNEAQLEKSRLLSDRFSAERPKGSFSTLEIQRTEQGDSAMYLCASSPVTGRTDTQYFGPGTRLTVL.

This clone has a handful of counts. This chain connects TRBV15 to TRBJ2-1; TRBD2 matches 7 bases. J gave up 0 bases and V 7 bases, and 6 bases lay outside the gene matches. This CDR3 is 15 amino acids long. CDR1 and CDR2 from the germline V gene are LNHNV and YYDKDF (reference sequence). The CDR3 sequence: CATTVASGSYNEQFF. In DNA, the CDR3 is TGTGCCACCACGGTGGCTAGCGGCTCCTACAATGAGCAGTTCTTC.

This clone was observed a few times. The chain links TRBV19 to TRBJ2-3; TRBD1 aligns across 8 bases. The trim removed 4 bases at V and 0 bases at J, leaving 3 bases unmatched. Per the germline V gene, CDR1 is LNHDA and CDR2 is SQIVND (reference sequence). The CDR3 has 15 amino acids. Written as DNA, the CDR3 is TGTGCCAGTAGTACCCGGACAGGGAGCACAGATACGCAGTATTTT. As protein: CASSTRTGSTDTQYF.

In its sample, this clone was seen once. This sequence joins TRBV5-1 and TRBJ1-2; a weak D match, TRBD1 (5 bases). Trimming removed 4 bases from V and 8 bases from J, with 15 bases in between. From germline, CDR1 is SGHRS and CDR2 YFSETQ. The CDR3 is 13 amino acids. CDR3 sequence: CASSPGGSQGYTF. For the CDR3, the DNA is TGCGCCAGCAGCCCGGGGGGGTCTCAAGGCTACACCTTC.

The CDR3 region has the DNA TGTGCCAGTAGCGGGACAGGGGAGGGCTACGAGCAGTACTTC. Protein sequence: CASSGTGEGYEQYF. The rearrangement uses TRBV19 and TRBJ2-7; 10 bases map to TRBD1. The V and J ends lost 6 bases and 3 bases, in that order; junction bases with no gene match: 5. Germline CDR1 reads LNHDA; CDR2 reads SQIVND (reference sequence). This CDR3 has 14 residues.

Only a few counts were recorded for this clone. The V gene is TRBV11-1, the J gene TRBJ2-7; 7 bases align to TRBD2. The germline V gene encodes CDR1 SGHAT and CDR2 FQDESV (reference sequence). V trimming: 5 bases; J trimming: 5 bases; junction bases outside the gene matches: 12. The CDR3 consists of 15 residues. The CDR3 DNA sequence: TGTGCCAGCAGCCGGGTGTGGACTAGTGACAACGAGCAGTACTTC. Residues: CASSRVWTSDNEQYF.

This clone was counted only a few times. This sequence joins TRBV7-6 and TRBJ1-4; D is undetermined. In germline, CDR1 is SGHVS, CDR2 FNYEAQ. The CDR3 length is 13 residues. V lost 1 base, J lost 8 bases, and 8 bases lay in between. The CDR3 region has the DNA TGTGCCAGCAGCTTAGACAGAGAGGAAAAACTGTTTTTT. Residues: CASSLDREEKLFF. The variable domain in full, completed from reference TRBV7-6 and TRBJ1-4, reads GAGVSQSPRYKVTKRGQDVALRCDPISGHVSLYWYRQALGQGPEFLTYFNYEAQQDKSGLPNDRFSAERPEGSISTLTIQRTEQRDSAMYRCASSLDREEKLFFGSGTQLSVL.

This rearrangement joins TRBV5-4 to TRBJ2-7, with 9 bases aligning to TRBD1. Trimming at V came to 4 bases and at J to 2 bases, leaving 4 bases not matched to a gene. Germline V gene sequence: CDR1 SGHNT, CDR2 YYREEE (reference sequence). The CDR3 totals 14 residues. The CDR3 DNA sequence: TGTGCCAGCAGCCCCAGACAGGGGGCCTACGAGCAGTACTTC. It specifies CASSPRQGAYEQYF.

This clone was counted only a few times. The V and J genes are TRBV27 and TRBJ2-1; D is unresolved. The V end lost 3 bases, the J end lost 10 bases, and 7 bases lay between the germline ends. The germline CDR1 and CDR2 sequences are MNHEY and SMNVEV (reference sequence). This CDR3 has 11 amino acids. CDR3 DNA: TGTGCCAGCAGTTTGGGCACCGAGCAGTTCTTC. Residues: CASSLGTEQFF.

The chain is built from TRBV18 and TRBJ2-5; maybe TRBD1 (6 bases). Trimming pared 3 bases from V and 2 bases from J, leaving 7 bases between. The CDR3 has 13 residues. Germline V gene lookup returns CDR1 KGHSH and CDR2 LQKENI. The CDR3 DNA sequence: TGTGCCAGCTCACCGACAGGACAAGAGACCCAGTACTTC. Translated: CASSPTGQETQYF.

This sequence joins TRBV4-1 and TRBJ2-2, with a possible D match to TRBD1 (5 bases). The V gene's germline CDR1 is MGHRA and CDR2 YSYEKL. CDR3 length: 15 residues. Trimming shortened V by 0 bases and J by 7 bases, and 12 bases separated the two germline ends. This CDR3 reads CASSQDDSNYGELFF. The CDR3 DNA follows: TGCGCCAGCAGCCAAGACGACAGTAACTACGGGGAGCTGTTTTTT.

The chain links TRBV19 to TRBJ1-5; 11 bases are shared with TRBD1. Germline loops: CDR1 LNHDA, CDR2 SQIVND (reference sequence). The CDR3 is 16 amino acids. V lost 5 bases and J lost 2; bases outside the gene matches: 5. DNA for the CDR3: TGTGCCAGTAGTCGAGGGACAGGGGGAGGCAATCAGCCCCAGCATTTT. It yields the protein CASSRGTGGGNQPQHF.